The 8 T cell receptor beta chains presented below share a single source sample, sequenced in a study of tumor and adjacent non-tumor tissue in lung cancer. This sample's RNA came from whole unsorted tissue. This non-tumor lung sample came from over 3 cm beyond the tumor edge. TCRbeta libraries were built with three rounds of nested PCR, modified from ARM-PCR. In TCRdb, the multiplex PCR reads were re-called with MiXCR into one record per CDR3 protein. The data contain about 50,000 distinct CDR3 sequences, around two thirds of them seen just once; the ten biggest clones take up 20% to 30%. The sequenced sample was distant non-tumor lung tissue. The receptor source for this set is an older woman with non-small cell lung cancer.

Turning to this clonotype: Germline is not matched at one junction end, which may reflect a read error. The J gene is TRBJ2-2, the V gene TRBV10-1; D might be TRBD2 (5 bases). This CDR3 has 15 amino acids. Germline V CDR1 and CDR2: WNHNN, SYGVQD (reference sequence). CDR3 in DNA: TGCACCAGCAGTGAGGGTGTTTTATCGGGTAGGGAGCTGTTTTTT. Protein sequence: CTSSEGVLSGRELFF.

A word on this clonotype: Its ends do not fully match the called genes, so a read error is possible. The J gene is TRBJ1-4, the V gene TRBV12-3 or TRBV12-4; 7 positions agree with TRBD1. The CDR3 runs to 16 residues. CDR3 sequence (DNA): TGTGCCAGCAGTTTGGCGACAGGGATCACTAATGAAAAACTGCCTTTT. Translation: CASSLATGITNEKLPF.

This chain joins TRBV29-1 and TRBJ2-1; D gene unclear. Germline-derived CDR1 and CDR2 are SQVTM and ANQGSEA. The CDR3 length is 10 residues. The CDR3 is CNARIDEQFF. DNA of the CDR3: TGCAACGCCAGAATTGACGAGCAGTTCTTC.

With regard to this clonotype: Compared with germline, one end of the junction differs, possibly owing to a read error. The rearrangement links TRBV30 to TRBJ1-1; D is possibly TRBD1 (6 bases). Germline V gene lookup returns CDR1 GTSNPN and CDR2 SVGIG (reference sequence). The length of the CDR3 is 15 residues. Written as DNA, the CDR3 is TGTGCCTGGAGTGTACGTGGGGGCAGGGACATTGAAGCTGTCTTT. Amino acid sequence: CAWSVRGGRDIEAVF.

As for this clonotype: This sequence may be a read error, since a much larger clone differs from it by one base. The gene calls are TRBV6-5 and TRBJ2-7; possible D gene TRBD2, 6 bases. Germline CDR1 and CDR2: MNHEY and SVGAGI. This CDR3 is 15 amino acids long. The CDR3 DNA reads TGTGCCAACAGTAGACCTGGGGCGGGGACCTACGAGCAGTACTTC. It specifies CANSRPGAGTYEQYF.

The chain uses TRBV29-1 and TRBJ2-7; D is undetermined. This CDR3 has 9 residues. Germline V gene lookup returns CDR1 SQVTM and CDR2 ANQGSEA. With 7 bases removed from V and 5 bases from J, the gap between germline ends came to 6 bases. The CDR3 nucleotides read TGCAGCGCGTCCCACGAGCAGTACTTC. It specifies CSASHEQYF.

This clonotype ranks as medium-sized (0.01 to 0.1%). The chain is built from TRBV29-1 and TRBJ1-4; D is uncertain. Between the trimmed V and J ends, which lost 4 bases and 5 bases, there was a span of 5 bases. This CDR3 comprises 11 residues. Germline V lookup: CDR1 SQVTM, CDR2 ANQGSEA. CDR3 bases: TGCAGCGTTGGGGTGAATGAAAAACTGTTTTTT. As protein: CSVGVNEKLFF.

V is TRBV20-1 and J is TRBJ2-1, with 8 bases aligning to TRBD2. J lost 8 bases, V lost 5 bases, and 17 bases had no gene match. From germline, CDR1 is DFQATT and CDR2 SNEGSKA (reference sequence). The CDR3 is made up of 16 amino acids. The CDR3 coding sequence is TGCAGTGCTGGACCCCTGAAAACGGGGGGGAACGATGAGCAGTTCTTC. Translated: CSAGPLKTGGNDEQFF.